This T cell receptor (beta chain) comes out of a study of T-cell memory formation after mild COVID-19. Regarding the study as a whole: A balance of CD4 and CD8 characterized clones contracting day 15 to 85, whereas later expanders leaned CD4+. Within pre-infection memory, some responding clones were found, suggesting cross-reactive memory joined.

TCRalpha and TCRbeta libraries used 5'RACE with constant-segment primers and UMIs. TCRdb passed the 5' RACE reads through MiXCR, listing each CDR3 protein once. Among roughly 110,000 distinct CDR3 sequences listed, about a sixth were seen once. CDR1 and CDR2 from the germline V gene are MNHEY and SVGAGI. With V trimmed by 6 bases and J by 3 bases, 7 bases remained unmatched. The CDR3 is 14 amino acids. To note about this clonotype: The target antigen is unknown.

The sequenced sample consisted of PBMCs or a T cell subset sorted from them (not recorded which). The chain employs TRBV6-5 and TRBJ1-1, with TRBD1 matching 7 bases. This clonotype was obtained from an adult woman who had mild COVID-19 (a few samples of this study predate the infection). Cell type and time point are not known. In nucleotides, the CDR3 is TGTGCCAGCAGCCTGACAGGGTTGGACACTGAAGCTTTCTTT. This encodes CASSLTGLDTEAFF.